This T cell receptor beta chain came from a study of beta chain features in type 1 diabetes. Study results and caveats: Shorter TCRB CDR3s, moderately but significantly so, marked every one of the four CD4+ subsets in Type 1 diabetes patients. Among type 1 diabetes patients, VDJ junctions had fewer insertions and more deletions.

This clone was counted a few times. Its target is unknown. The isolated RNA, all of it, was reverse transcribed, so expressed TCRB transcripts were what got sequenced. The protocol was immunoSEQ multiplex PCR, while the TCRdb copy is restricted to in-frame clones and leaves out a portion. The repertoire holds roughly 230,000 clones, with under 13% as singletons. Trimming removed 1 base at V and 3 bases at J, with 10 bases between. Germline V gene sequence: CDR1 LGHNA, CDR2 YSLEER. This CDR3 is built from 14 residues. Specimen: naive CD4+ T cells from blood. This clonotype originated in a man aged 25-40 years with type 1 diabetes. The chain employs TRBV4-3 and TRBJ2-7; no clear D. CDR3 sequence: CASSQGDMRYEQYF. CDR3 DNA sequence: TGCGCCAGCAGCCAAGGAGATATGCGCTACGAGCAGTACTTC.